A selection of T cell receptor beta chains follows, all from one sample in a study of blood T cell repertoires in COVID-19. Here immunoSEQ multiplex PCR was the method, and the copy in TCRdb shows in-frame clones only, minus some. Altogether 240,000 or so clones are present, approximately 87% being singletons, with the ten largest covering 6.2%. The specimen sequenced was peripheral blood. The receptor set was obtained from a man aged 60 to 69 with acute or convalescent COVID-19. The CDR3 runs from the conserved cysteine through the conserved F or W. The order of the fields is J gene, V gene, clone size, CDR3 protein. Part of the rows lack a size; the others show once, few, many or a class for expanded clones.

>TRBJ2-2|TRBV5-5|.
CASRAGAANTGELFF
>TRBJ2-7|TRBV14|.
CASSQEGWREKYEQYF
>TRBJ2-7|TRBV11-1|once
CASSRLAGGFYEQYF
>TRBJ1-1|TRBV6-2/TRBV6-3|.
CASSSAGLLSNTEAFF
>TRBJ1-2|TRBV6-5|.
CASSRDRAGGYTF
>TRBJ2-1|TRBV24-1|.
CATSDYVGLSYGYNEQFF
>TRBJ2-1|TRBV4-1|.
CASSHPRQGKDNEQFF
>TRBJ2-7|TRBV7-9|.
CASSRQPTDPDPYEQYF
>TRBJ1-5|TRBV7-2|.
CASSLERILGGQPQHF
>TRBJ1-5|TRBV28|.
CASSFDAGGVSNQPQHF
>TRBJ2-3|TRBV7-9|once
CASSLPVGGSGTDTQYF
>TRBJ2-5|TRBV6-5|.
CASSYLPSTVQETQYF
>TRBJ2-7|TRBV28|.
CASTMGGGPYEQYF
>TRBJ2-5|TRBV4-1|.
CASSQASGRAETQYF
>TRBJ2-1|TRBV2|.
CASSAGLSNEQFF
>TRBJ1-2|TRBV6-2/TRBV6-3|few
CASSYRGSPYGYTF
>TRBJ2-5|TRBV13|.
CASSPSNPPETQYF
>TRBJ1-1|TRBV27|.
CASKRQGAENTEAFF
>TRBJ1-2|TRBV28|.
CASRAETGVGYGYTF
>TRBJ2-7|TRBV3-1/TRBV3-2|.
CASSHESGARYEQYF
>TRBJ1-6|TRBV18|.
CASSPGQGFNNSPLHF
>TRBJ1-6|TRBV5-1|.
CASSSGQRIEISPLHF
>TRBJ1-2|TRBV12-5|.
CASGLVALYGYTF
>TRBJ1-5|TRBV18|.
CASSPMGQGDQPQHF
>TRBJ2-1|TRBV7-6|.
CASSPRTGSSYNEQFF
>TRBJ2-5|TRBV19|.
CASSIGGQQETQYF
>TRBJ1-2|TRBV4-1|.
CASSQDRGSFYGYTF
>TRBJ1-6|TRBV7-3|few
CASSLDRARGSPLHF
>TRBJ2-7|TRBV11-2|.
CASSLDSPLYEQYF
>TRBJ2-7|TRBV6-5|.
CASSLSGLAGEQYF
>TRBJ1-5|TRBV7-8|.
CASSRERGRSGQPQHF
>TRBJ2-6|TRBV4-1|.
CASSRLLYSGANVLTF
>TRBJ1-2|TRBV2|.
CASSDSRGNYGYTF
>TRBJ2-3|TRBV5-1|once
CASSLEKTSTDTQYF
>TRBJ2-5|TRBV4-3|.
CASSQEVGRFYETQYF
>TRBJ2-5|TRBV6-5|.
CASTDGGGQETQYF
>TRBJ2-1|TRBV6-5|.
CVSGGPYYNEQFF
>TRBJ1-3|TRBV28|.
CASSYPGTGLGSGNTIYF
>TRBJ1-1|TRBV6-2/TRBV6-3|.
CASSYQGGRTEAFF
>TRBJ2-1|TRBV19|once
CATISVSSERGYNEQFF
>TRBJ1-1|TRBV11-2|.
CASSLVGGTTEAFF
>TRBJ2-1|TRBV7-2|.
CASSSDGTSGSLSYNEQFF
>TRBJ1-5|TRBV6-1|.
CASSDGQGESPQHF
>TRBJ1-2|TRBV12-3/TRBV12-4|.
CASRQDPYGYTF
>TRBJ1-2|TRBV19|.
CASSEIVYGYTF
>TRBJ2-2|TRBV11-2|.
CASSDSFGELFF
>TRBJ2-1|TRBV27|.
CASSFETDSYNEQFF
>TRBJ1-5|TRBV11-3|.
CASSLGHNQPQHF
>TRBJ2-7|TRBV6-2/TRBV6-3|.
CASSYYRGPGLADYEQYF